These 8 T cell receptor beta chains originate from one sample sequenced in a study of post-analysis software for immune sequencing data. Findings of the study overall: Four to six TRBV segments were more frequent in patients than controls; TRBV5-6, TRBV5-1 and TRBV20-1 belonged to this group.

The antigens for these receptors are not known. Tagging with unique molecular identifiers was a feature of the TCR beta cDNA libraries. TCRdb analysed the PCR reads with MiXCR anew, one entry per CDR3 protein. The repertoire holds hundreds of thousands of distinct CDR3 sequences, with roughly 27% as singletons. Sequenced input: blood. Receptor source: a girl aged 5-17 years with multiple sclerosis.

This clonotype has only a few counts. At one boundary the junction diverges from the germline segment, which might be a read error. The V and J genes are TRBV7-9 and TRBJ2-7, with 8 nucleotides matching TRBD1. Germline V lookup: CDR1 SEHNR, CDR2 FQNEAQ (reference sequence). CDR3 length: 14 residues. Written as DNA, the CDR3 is TGTGCCAGCAGATTAGAGGGACAGGTCTACGAGCAGTACTTC. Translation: CASRLEGQVYEQYF.

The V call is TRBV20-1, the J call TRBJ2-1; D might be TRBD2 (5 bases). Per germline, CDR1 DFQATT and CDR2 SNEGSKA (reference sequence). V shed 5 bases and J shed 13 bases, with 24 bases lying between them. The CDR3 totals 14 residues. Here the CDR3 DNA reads TGCAGTGCTCTACTTTGGGGTAGCGTTGAGACCCAGTTCTTC. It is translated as CSALLWGSVETQFF.

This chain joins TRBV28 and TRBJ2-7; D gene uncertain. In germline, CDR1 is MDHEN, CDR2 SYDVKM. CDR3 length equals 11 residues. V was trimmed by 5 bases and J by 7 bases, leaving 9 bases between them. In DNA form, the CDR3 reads TGTGCCAGCAGTGATGACGGAGAGCAGTACTTC. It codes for CASSDDGEQYF. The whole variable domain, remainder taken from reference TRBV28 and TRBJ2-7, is DVKVTQSSRYLVKRTGEKVFLECVQDMDHENMFWYRQDPGLGLRLIYFSYDVKMKEKGDIPEGYSVSREKKERFSLILESASTNQTSMYLCASSDDGEQYFGPGTRLTVT.

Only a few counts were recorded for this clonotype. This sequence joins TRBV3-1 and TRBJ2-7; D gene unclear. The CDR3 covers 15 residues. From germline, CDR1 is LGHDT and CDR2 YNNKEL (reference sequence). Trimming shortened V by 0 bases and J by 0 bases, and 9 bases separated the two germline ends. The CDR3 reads CASSQELGSSYEQYF. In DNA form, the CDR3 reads TGTGCCAGCAGCCAAGAATTGGGAAGCTCCTACGAGCAGTACTTC.

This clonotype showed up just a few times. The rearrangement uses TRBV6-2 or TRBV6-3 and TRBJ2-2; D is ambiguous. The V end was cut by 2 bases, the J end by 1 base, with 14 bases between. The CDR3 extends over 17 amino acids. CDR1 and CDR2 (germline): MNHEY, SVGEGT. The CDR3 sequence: CASSYRPWTENTGELFF. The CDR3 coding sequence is TGTGCCAGCAGTTACCGGCCCTGGACCGAGAACACCGGGGAGCTGTTTTTT.

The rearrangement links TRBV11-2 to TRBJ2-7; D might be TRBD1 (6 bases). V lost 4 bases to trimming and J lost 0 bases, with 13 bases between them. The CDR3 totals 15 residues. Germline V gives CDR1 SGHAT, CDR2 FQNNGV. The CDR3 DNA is TGTGCCAGCAGCTGGACCCGGGACAACTCCTACGAGCAGTACTTC. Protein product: CASSWTRDNSYEQYF.

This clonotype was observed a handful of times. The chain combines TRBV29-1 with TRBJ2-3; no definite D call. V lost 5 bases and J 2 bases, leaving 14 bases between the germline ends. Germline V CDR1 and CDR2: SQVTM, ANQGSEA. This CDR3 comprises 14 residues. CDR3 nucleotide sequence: TGCAGCGTTATCCCGGGCGCGTCCACAGATACGCAGTATTTT. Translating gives CSVIPGASTDTQYF.

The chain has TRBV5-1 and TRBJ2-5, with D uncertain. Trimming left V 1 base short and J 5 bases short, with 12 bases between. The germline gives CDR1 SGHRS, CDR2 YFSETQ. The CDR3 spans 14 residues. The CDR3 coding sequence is TGCGCCAGCAGCTTGCGGTCGCTGGGGGAGACCCAGTACTTC. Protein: CASSLRSLGETQYF.